One sample yielded the 10 T cell receptor beta chains listed below, sequenced in a study of T cell repertoires in cytomegalovirus infection. Via MiXCR, TCRdb re-called the reads, giving one row per CDR3 protein. The sample lists a few hundred thousand distinct CDR3 sequences, just under 40% occurring once. These TCRs are of unknown antigen specificity. The material was cultured PBMCs, obtained from culture after CMV antigen stimulation. The receptors come from a human donor in good health (CMV status not recorded). Some clones in this sample may be carry-over from other donors' samples.

This chain joins TRBV6-1 and TRBJ2-1; D possibly corresponds to TRBD2 (6 bases). Trimming removed 7 bases at V and 0 bases at J, with 13 bases between. Germline V lookup: CDR1 MNHNS, CDR2 SASEGT. CDR3 length: 15 amino acids. CDR3 sequence (DNA): TGTGCCAGCAACCGCGCGGGGAGCTCCTACAATGAGCAGTTCTTC. Translated, it gives CASNRAGSSYNEQFF.

The rearrangement joins TRBV6-6 to TRBJ2-1; the D gene could be TRBD1 or TRBD2 (6 bases each). CDR1 MNHNY and CDR2 SVGAGI come from the germline V gene (reference sequence). V dropped 5 bases and J dropped 7 bases, with 15 bases sitting between them. This CDR3 has 14 amino acids. The CDR3 spells CASSRWGAGNEQFF. CDR3 coding DNA: TGTGCCAGCAGTCGTTGGGGGGCCGGGAATGAGCAGTTCTTC.

DNA of the CDR3: TGTGCCAGCAGCTCACACCAGACAGGGGTTGGCACTGAAGCTTTCTTT. Translation gives CASSSHQTGVGTEAFF. The chain carries TRBV7-8 and TRBJ1-1; 8 bases match TRBD1. Germline CDR1 and CDR2: SGHVS and FQNEAQ. V dropped 4 bases and J dropped 4; count of bases not matched to a gene: 11. This CDR3 contains 16 residues.

The chain joins TRBV25-1 to TRBJ2-3; no firm D call. V gave up 3 bases and J gave up 0 bases, with 7 bases separating them. CDR1 and CDR2 (germline): MGHDK, SYGVNS. The CDR3 totals 14 residues. Here the CDR3 DNA reads TGTGCCAGCAGTGATGGCAGGAGCACAGATACGCAGTATTTT. Translated: CASSDGRSTDTQYF.

Relative to its sample, this clonotype is large. The V gene is TRBV7-9, the J gene TRBJ2-5, with TRBD1 identical over 8 bases. This CDR3 spans 13 amino acids. After removal of 4 bases from V and 5 bases from J, the junction contained 3 bases not matched to a gene. Germline V lookup: CDR1 SEHNR, CDR2 FQNEAQ (reference sequence). The CDR3 sequence: CASSWTGLETQYF. The CDR3 bases are TGTGCCAGCAGCTGGACAGGGTTGGAGACCCAGTACTTC.

This clonotype was recorded a few times. The genes are TRBV7-6 and TRBJ1-6; D unclear. V was shortened by 2 bases and J by 0 bases, with 5 bases between the two germline ends. CDR3 size: 15 residues. Germline loops: CDR1 SGHVS, CDR2 FNYEAQ. CDR3 coding DNA: TGTGCCAGCAGCTTATCGAGCTCCTATAATTCACCCCTCCACTTT. This gives the protein CASSLSSSYNSPLHF. The full variable domain, completed using reference TRBV7-6 and TRBJ1-6, is GAGVSQSPRYKVTKRGQDVALRCDPISGHVSLYWYRQALGQGPEFLTYFNYEAQQDKSGLPNDRFSAERPEGSISTLTIQRTEQRDSAMYRCASSLSSSYNSPLHFGNGTRLTVT.

This clonotype was counted once. V usage is TRBV4-3 and J usage is TRBJ2-3; 7 bases map to TRBD1. Trimming took 1 base from V and 2 from J; bases not matched to a gene: 3. This CDR3 is built from 15 residues. Germline V CDR1 and CDR2: LGHNA, YSLEER. The CDR3 region has the DNA TGCGCCAGCAGCCAAGGGGACAGAGACACAGATACGCAGTATTTT. Protein sequence: CASSQGDRDTDTQYF.

The rearrangement uses TRBV5-1 and TRBJ2-1; 8 bases agree with TRBD1. Germline CDR1 is SGHRS and CDR2 is YFSETQ. This CDR3 is 15 amino acids long. V was pared by 3 bases and J by 3 bases, with 5 bases of the junction left unmatched. The CDR3 region is CASSWGQVYYNEQFF. CDR3 nucleotides: TGCGCCAGCAGCTGGGGACAGGTATACTACAATGAGCAGTTCTTC.

This clonotype was seen more than once but under ten times. CDR3 DNA sequence: TGTGCCAGCAGTGAACCACGGAGCGAGGGCGAGCAGTACTTC. It yields the protein CASSEPRSEGEQYF. The chain carries TRBV6-1 and TRBJ2-7, with D maybe TRBD2 (5 bases). V was pared by 2 bases and J by 6 bases, with 14 bases between. The length of the CDR3 is 14 residues. Germline CDR1 and CDR2: MNHNS and SASEGT.

This clonotype was observed a handful of times. This rearrangement joins TRBV6-1 to TRBJ2-3; D possibly corresponds to TRBD2 (6 bases). CDR1 and CDR2 from the germline V gene are MNHNS and SASEGT. The V and J ends lost 3 bases and 12 bases respectively, with 13 bases between them. The CDR3 consists of 12 residues. The CDR3, as DNA: TGTGCCAGCAGTGAGCAGCGGGCAACCCAGTATTTT. Amino acid sequence: CASSEQRATQYF.